Sequencing of this TCR beta chain was carried out in a study of OX40 agonist ivuxolimab in advanced cancers. The study's findings and limits: The investigators did not determine what antigen specificity the expanded peripheral T cells had. At doses 0.1 to 3.0 mg/kg, CD4+ and CD8+ clones expanded. Some of the nonresponding patients also showed low levels of normalized T-cell clonal expansion.

Trimming pared 5 bases from V and 4 bases from J, leaving 15 bases between. Germline V gene sequence: CDR1 SGHTA, CDR2 FQGNSA. CDR3 length: 15 amino acids. Method: immunoSEQ multiplex PCR; TCRdb's copy keeps in-frame clones and lacks some. The sample holds some 17,000 clones, over 75% seen once. Concerning this clone: Its antigen remains unknown.

V and J are TRBV7-2 and TRBJ2-1; D might be TRBD1 (5 bases). This clonotype originated in an adult with an advanced solid tumor such as melanoma, head and neck, liver or kidney cancer. Material: CD4+ or CD8+ T cells sorted from blood, obtained in a trial of the OX40 agonist ivuxolimab. The CDR3: CASSPQGAPYNEQFF. The CDR3 nucleotides read TGTGCCAGCAGCCCCCAAGGGGCCCCATACAATGAGCAGTTCTTC.